Shown below are 32 T cell receptor beta chains from a single sample sequenced in a study of blood T cells in healthy people across ages (dated by TCRdb to the mid-2010s). The library was prepared using 5' RACE. The reads were generated on an Illumina HiSeq 2500. A second PCR of roughly 7 to 12 cycles was run with a J-beta primer mix and a sample-barcoded 5' primer. In-frame beta chains were kept once TCRdb had trimmed the public reads at Q25 with fastp and called clones with MiXCR. For every CDR3 protein sequence, its rows merge into one entry that carries the most common genes and DNA. Recorded for this sample are hundreds of thousands of distinct CDR3 sequences; roughly 53% of them occurred a single time. Clones ranked in the top ten supply around 37% of the sample. The sample consisted of blood. Source of these receptors: a man aged 55 to 70 in good health.

This chain joins TRBV12-3 or TRBV12-4 and TRBJ1-1; a possible D gene is TRBD1 (6 bases). The CDR3 extends over 15 amino acids. The V end lost 6 bases, the J end lost 6 bases, and 20 bases lay between the germline ends. The CDR3 DNA sequence: TGTGCCAGCAGCCTTTCCCTTTCACAGGGCCCTGAAGCTTTCTTT. It specifies CASSLSLSQGPEAFF.

This clonotype was detected only a few times. The CDR3 is CASSLGRGFYGYTF. The CDR3 DNA reads TGTGCCAGCAGCTTAGGGCGCGGTTTCTATGGCTACACCTTC. The chain couples TRBV11-2 to TRBJ1-2; D gene uncertain. V lost 1 base, J lost 4 bases, and 10 bases lay in between. In germline, CDR1 is SGHAT, CDR2 FQNNGV. This CDR3 region has 14 residues.

The genes are TRBV28 and TRBJ2-4, with 11 bases identical to TRBD1. The J call may be mistaken, given a closer DNA end match to TRBJ2-5. The CDR3 is made up of 16 amino acids. CDR1 and CDR2 from the germline V gene are MDHEN and SYDVKM. The CDR3 loop is CASSTRDRGRGETQYF. The CDR3 DNA follows: TGTGCCAGCAGTACCCGGGACAGGGGGAGAGGGGAGACCCAGTACTTC.

Of note for this clonotype: Since a much larger clone is just one base distant, this may be a read error. V is TRBV2 and J is TRBJ2-1, with 9 bases that match TRBD1. Germline V CDR1 and CDR2: SNHLY, FYNNEI. With V trimmed by 5 bases and J by 8 bases, 4 bases remained unmatched. CDR3 length: 13 amino acids. The CDR3 DNA follows: TGTGCCAGCAGTTGGGACAGGGAGGATGAGCAGTTCTTC. Translating it yields CASSWDREDEQFF.

This clonotype was found once. The genes are TRBV6-2 or TRBV6-3 and TRBJ2-5; no definite D call. The end of the DNA fits TRBJ2-7 better, so the J call may be wrong. The CDR3 is 13 residues long. Germline V gene data show CDR1 as MNHEY and CDR2 as SVGEGT. The CDR3 DNA sequence: TGTGCCAGCAGAGGCGCAGTGGGGTACGAGCAGTACTTC. This translates into CASRGAVGYEQYF.

This clonotype was detected only a few times. J is TRBJ2-1 and V is TRBV7-2; TRBD1 matches at 7 bases. This CDR3 region has 15 residues. Per germline, CDR1 SGHTA and CDR2 FQGNSA. The trim removed 3 bases at V and 7 bases at J, leaving 9 bases unmatched. The CDR3 loop reads CASSFSGTVFNEQFF. CDR3 DNA: TGTGCCAGCAGCTTTTCCGGGACAGTTTTTAATGAGCAGTTCTTC. Filled out from reference TRBV7-2 and TRBJ2-1, the complete variable domain reads GAGVSQSPSNKVTEKGKDVELRCDPISGHTALYWYRQSLGQGLEFLIYFQGNSAPDKSGLPSDRFSAERTGGSVSTLTIQRTQQEDSAVYLCASSFSGTVFNEQFFGPGTRLTVL.

This clonotype has just a few counts. The chain recombines TRBV7-2 with TRBJ2-1; 9 nucleotides agree with TRBD2. This CDR3 is 16 amino acids long. Losses at the gene ends were 1 base for V and 3 bases for J; bases not matched to a gene: 4. Germline V CDR1 and CDR2: SGHTA, FQGNSA. In nucleotides, the CDR3 is TGTGCCAGCAGCTTAGGTAGCGGGGGCCTCTACAATGAGCAGTTCTTC. Amino acids: CASSLGSGGLYNEQFF.

This clonotype was counted a single time. For the CDR3, the DNA is TGTGCCAGCAGTTCCTGGGGGGGGGACACCGGGGAGCTGTTTTTT. This sequence encodes CASSSWGGDTGELFF. This chain links TRBV28 with TRBJ2-2, with TRBD2 identical over 7 bases. CDR3 length: 15 amino acids. Germline values: CDR1 MDHEN, CDR2 SYDVKM. Losses at the gene ends were 4 bases for V and 3 bases for J; bases not matched to a gene: 5.

The chain employs TRBV3-1 and TRBJ1-1; a weak D match, TRBD1 (6 bases). Trimming stripped 3 bases from V and 3 bases from J, with 17 bases between. Per germline, CDR1 LGHDT and CDR2 YNNKEL (reference sequence). The CDR3 is 16 residues long. The CDR3 bases are TGTGCCAGCAGCCACCAAGGGGGGCGAGGGGACACTGAAGCTTTCTTT. Protein sequence: CASSHQGGRGDTEAFF.

The gene calls are TRBV15 and TRBJ2-7, with 7 positions matching TRBD1. Germline V gene lookup returns CDR1 LNHNV and CDR2 YYDKDF (reference sequence). The ends lost 0 bases at V and 5 bases at J; junction bases unmatched: 7. The CDR3 is 15 residues long. The CDR3 spells CATSRDRGTVDEQYF. As DNA, the CDR3 is TGTGCCACCAGCAGAGATAGAGGGACAGTTGACGAGCAGTACTTC.

The rearrangement joins TRBV4-2 to TRBJ2-5, with TRBD2 matching 8 bases. Germline-derived CDR1 and CDR2 are LGHNA and YNFKEQ. There are 17 residues in the CDR3. V lost 3 bases and J lost 2; bases outside the gene matches: 11. The CDR3 sequence: CASSQAVAGSIQETQYF. DNA of the CDR3: TGTGCCAGCAGCCAGGCCGTAGCGGGGTCAATTCAAGAGACCCAGTACTTC.

This clonotype has only one observation. The V and J genes are TRBV29-1 and TRBJ2-1, with D perhaps matching TRBD1 or TRBD2 (5 bases each). V lost 5 bases and J 8 bases, leaving 19 bases between the germline ends. The length of the CDR3 is 14 residues. Germline CDR1 and CDR2: SQVTM and ANQGSEA. This chain's CDR3 is CSVPDRGGRDEQFF. The DNA of the CDR3 is TGCAGCGTTCCCGATAGGGGTGGGCGGGATGAGCAGTTCTTC.

The chain combines TRBV11-2 with TRBJ2-2; D ambiguous. Germline CDR1 and CDR2: SGHAT and FQNNGV. Deletions cut 5 bases from V and 2 bases from J, with 9 bases between. This CDR3 region has 14 residues. The CDR3 here is CASSRPANTGELFF. CDR3 DNA: TGTGCCAGCAGCCGACCCGCCAACACCGGGGAGCTGTTTTTT.

The rearrangement joins TRBV11-2 to TRBJ2-5; 7 nucleotides align to TRBD2. Germline V gives CDR1 SGHAT, CDR2 FQNNGV. This CDR3 region has 15 residues. The V gene end was trimmed by 1 base and the J gene end by 5 bases; junction bases not matched to a gene: 7. In nucleotides, the CDR3 is TGTGCCAGCAGCTTAGTTGTACTAGCGACGGAGACCCAGTACTTC. Its translation is CASSLVVLATETQYF.

This sequence joins TRBV11-2 and TRBJ2-1; 12 nucleotides match TRBD2. CDR3 size: 14 residues. Germline V gene data show CDR1 as SGHAT and CDR2 as FQNNGV. V was clipped by 3 bases and J by 9 bases; unmatched bases: 3. DNA of the CDR3: TGTGCCAGCAGCTTTGGACTAGCGGGGCTTGAGCAGTTCTTC. Protein sequence: CASSFGLAGLEQFF. The full variable domain, in which reference TRBV11-2 and TRBJ2-1 provide the parts outside the CDR3, is EAGVAQSPRYKIIEKRQSVAFWCNPISGHATLYWYQQILGQGPKLLIQFQNNGVVDDSQLPKDRFSAERLKGVDSTLKIQPAKLEDSAVYLCASSFGLAGLEQFFGPGTRLTVL.

With respect to this clonotype: A much larger clone lies a single base off, so this may be a read error. The chain recombines TRBV6-2 or TRBV6-3 with TRBJ2-7, with D possibly being TRBD2 (6 bases). In germline, CDR1 is MNHEY, CDR2 SVGEGT. This CDR3 spans 12 amino acids. The CDR3: CVTKRGTYEQYF. The CDR3 nucleotides read TGTGTCACTAAACGGGGGACCTACGAGCAGTACTTC.

The chain joins TRBV29-1 to TRBJ2-5; TRBD1 matches 8 bases. Germline V gene lookup returns CDR1 SQVTM and CDR2 ANQGSEA. V was pared by 8 bases and J by 4 bases, with 6 bases of the junction left unmatched. CDR3 length: 12 amino acids. The CDR3 DNA reads as TGCAGCCTAGGAGACAGGGGAGAGACCCAGTACTTC. This gives the protein CSLGDRGETQYF.

The chain has TRBV6-5 and TRBJ2-5, with D maybe TRBD2 (5 bases). Germline V gene data show CDR1 as MNHEY and CDR2 as SVGAGI. The ends were cut back, 2 bases at V and 11 bases at J, with 9 bases in the middle. There are 11 residues in the CDR3. In DNA form, the CDR3 reads TGTGCCAGCAGTTACCTCTGGGAGCAGTACTTC. It specifies CASSYLWEQYF.

The chain joins TRBV3-1 to TRBJ2-7; TRBD2 is a possible D gene (5 bases). The CDR3 runs 14 residues. V was clipped by 0 bases and J by 10 bases, with 16 bases between them. Per the germline V gene, CDR1 is LGHDT and CDR2 is YNNKEL (reference sequence). The CDR3 region is CASSQDRAPEAQYF. The CDR3 coding sequence is TGTGCCAGCAGCCAAGATAGGGCGCCGGAGGCCCAGTACTTC.

The gene calls are TRBV12-3 or TRBV12-4 and TRBJ2-3, with D perhaps matching TRBD1 or TRBD2 (5 bases each). Trimming shortened V by 6 bases and J by 0 bases, and 19 bases separated the two germline ends. The CDR3 is made up of 17 amino acids. CDR3 bases: TGTGCCAGCAGCCCCGCGGACTTGGGGGTTAGCACAGATACGCAGTATTTT. This gives the protein CASSPADLGVSTDTQYF.

The chain employs TRBV5-1 and TRBJ2-5, with TRBD2 matching 12 bases. The CDR3 is 15 amino acids. Germline-derived CDR1 and CDR2 are SGHRS and YFSETQ. V was pared by 5 bases and J by 2 bases, with 4 bases of the junction left unmatched. The CDR3 spells CASRSSGGAQETQYF. In DNA form, the CDR3 reads TGCGCCAGCAGATCTAGCGGGGGGGCTCAAGAGACCCAGTACTTC.

V gene TRBV6-2 or TRBV6-3 combines with J gene TRBJ2-7; D unresolved. The closer fit of TRBJ2-5 to the DNA end suggests the J call may be wrong. Germline CDR1 and CDR2: MNHEY and SVGEGT. This CDR3 has 10 amino acids. CDR3 amino acids: CASRCETQYF. The DNA for the CDR3 is TGTGCCAGCAGATGTGAGACCCAGTACTTC.

The rearrangement joins TRBV2 to TRBJ2-7; 9 bases match TRBD1. The DNA end is a closer match to TRBJ2-5, so the J assignment may be wrong. This CDR3 is 13 amino acids long. Germline V CDR1 and CDR2: SNHLY, FYNNEI. The CDR3 nucleotides read TGTGCCAGCATGGACAGGGGACAAGAGACCCAGTACTTC. Its translation: CASMDRGQETQYF.

The V and J genes are TRBV24-1 and TRBJ2-5; D is unclear. Germline lookup yields CDR1 KGHDR and CDR2 SFDVKD. The length of the CDR3 is 13 residues. The V gene lost 4 bases and the J gene lost 9 bases, with 14 bases spanning the gap. The CDR3 reads CATSDRGIGSQYF. CDR3 nucleotides: TGTGCCACCAGTGACCGCGGCATCGGGTCCCAGTACTTC.

This clonotype showed up just a few times. The chain has TRBV5-1 and TRBJ2-5; tentatively, D is TRBD1 (6 bases). Germline CDR1 SGHRS, CDR2 YFSETQ. The ends were cut back, 4 bases at V and 3 bases at J, with 19 bases in the middle. The CDR3 is 16 residues long. The CDR3 sequence is CASSPKAGVNEETQYF. In DNA form, the CDR3 reads TGCGCCAGCAGCCCGAAGGCAGGGGTAAACGAAGAGACCCAGTACTTC.

The J gene is TRBJ2-3, the V gene TRBV6-5, with 8 bases that match TRBD1. Germline V gives CDR1 MNHEY, CDR2 SVGAGI. The V and J ends lost 0 bases and 5 bases, in that order; junction bases with no gene match: 7. The CDR3 has 16 residues. Here the CDR3 reads CASSYSARGLGDTQYF. CDR3 coding DNA: TGTGCCAGCAGTTACTCTGCCAGGGGGCTGGGAGATACGCAGTATTTT.

The V call is TRBV5-1, the J call TRBJ1-1, with D perhaps TRBD1 (6 bases). Germline CDR1 reads SGHRS; CDR2 reads YFSETQ. The CDR3 spans 13 residues. V dropped 6 bases and J dropped 2 bases, with 11 bases sitting between them. CDR3 nucleotide sequence: TGCGCCAGCAAGTGGACAGCCAACACTGAAGCTTTCTTT. Its translation: CASKWTANTEAFF.

The chain is built from TRBV15 and TRBJ2-5; TRBD2 aligns across 12 bases. The CDR3 is made up of 17 amino acids. Per germline, CDR1 LNHNV and CDR2 YYDKDF (reference sequence). Trimming removed 0 bases from V and 4 bases from J; junction bases left unmatched: 6. The CDR3 nucleotides are TGTGCCACCAGCAGAGATCCTGGACTAGCGGGGAGAGAGACCCAGTACTTC. Translation gives CATSRDPGLAGRETQYF.

The chain links TRBV28 to TRBJ2-4; D possibly corresponds to TRBD1 (5 bases). The J call may be faulty, since TRBJ2-7 better matches the DNA end. This CDR3 has 15 amino acids. CDR1 is MDHEN, CDR2 SYDVKM, per germline. CDR3 nucleotide sequence: TGTGCCAGCAGTCCTCCAGGTGGTGTAGGGGACGAGCAGTACTTC. The encoded protein is CASSPPGGVGDEQYF.

The chain links TRBV2 to TRBJ1-1; D unclear. CDR1 and CDR2 (germline): SNHLY, FYNNEI. The CDR3 has 13 residues. The V end was cut by 5 bases, the J end by 1 base, with 8 bases between. CDR3: CASSTDSNTEAFF. CDR3 nucleotide sequence: TGTGCCAGCAGTACCGACTCGAACACTGAAGCTTTCTTT. The variable domain in full, completed from reference TRBV2 and TRBJ1-1, reads EPEVTQTPSHQVTQMGQEVILRCVPISNHLYFYWYRQILGQKVEFLVSFYNNEISEKSEIFDDQFSVERPDGSNFTLKIRSTKLEDSAMYFCASSTDSNTEAFFGQGTRLTVV.

The chain joins TRBV4-1 to TRBJ1-2, with D hard to call. V lost 2 bases and J lost 13, with 17 bases in between. The CDR3 extends over 13 amino acids. Germline V lookup: CDR1 MGHRA, CDR2 YSYEKL. The CDR3 spells CASSQLPGEYCTF. The CDR3 nucleotides are TGCGCCAGCAGCCAACTTCCTGGGGAATACTGCACCTTC.

The chain carries TRBV18 and TRBJ2-6, with 11 bases matching TRBD1. Per germline, CDR1 KGHSH and CDR2 LQKENI. This CDR3 has 17 residues. V was clipped by 3 bases and J by 4 bases; unmatched bases: 5. CDR3 sequence reads: CASSPRTGGTGANVLTF. The CDR3 coding sequence is TGTGCCAGCTCACCTAGGACAGGGGGCACCGGGGCCAACGTCCTGACTTTC.